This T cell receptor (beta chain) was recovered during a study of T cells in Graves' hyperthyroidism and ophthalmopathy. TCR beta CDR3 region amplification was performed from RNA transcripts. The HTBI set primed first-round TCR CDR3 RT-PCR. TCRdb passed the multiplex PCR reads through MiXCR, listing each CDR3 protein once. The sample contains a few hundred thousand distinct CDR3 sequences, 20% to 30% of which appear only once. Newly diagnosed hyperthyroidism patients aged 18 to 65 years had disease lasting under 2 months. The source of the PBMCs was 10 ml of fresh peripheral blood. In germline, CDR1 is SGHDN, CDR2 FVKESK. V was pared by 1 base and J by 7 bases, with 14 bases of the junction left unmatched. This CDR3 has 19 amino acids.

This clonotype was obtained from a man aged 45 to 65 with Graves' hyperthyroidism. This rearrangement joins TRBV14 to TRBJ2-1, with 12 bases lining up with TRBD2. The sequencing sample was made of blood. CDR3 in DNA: TGTGCCAGCAGCCAAGCCCGACCCGGGACTAGCGGGCGTCTGAATGAGCAGTTCTTC. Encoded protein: CASSQARPGTSGRLNEQFF.